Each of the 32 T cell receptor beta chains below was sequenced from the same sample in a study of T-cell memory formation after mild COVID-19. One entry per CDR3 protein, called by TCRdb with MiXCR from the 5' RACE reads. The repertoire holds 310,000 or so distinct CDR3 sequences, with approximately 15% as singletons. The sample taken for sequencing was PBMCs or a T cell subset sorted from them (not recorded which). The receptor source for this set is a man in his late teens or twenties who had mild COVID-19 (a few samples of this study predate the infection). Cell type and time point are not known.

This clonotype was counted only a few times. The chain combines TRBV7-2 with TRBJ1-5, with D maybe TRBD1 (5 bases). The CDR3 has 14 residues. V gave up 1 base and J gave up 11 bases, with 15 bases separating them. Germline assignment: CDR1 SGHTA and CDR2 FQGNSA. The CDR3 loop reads CASSLGRMGTTQHF. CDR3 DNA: TGTGCCAGCAGCTTAGGTCGAATGGGGACCACCCAGCATTTT. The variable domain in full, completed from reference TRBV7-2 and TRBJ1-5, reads GAGVSQSPSNKVTEKGKDVELRCDPISGHTALYWYRQSLGQGLEFLIYFQGNSAPDKSGLPSDRFSAERTGGSVSTLTIQRTQQEDSAVYLCASSLGRMGTTQHFGDGTRLSIL.

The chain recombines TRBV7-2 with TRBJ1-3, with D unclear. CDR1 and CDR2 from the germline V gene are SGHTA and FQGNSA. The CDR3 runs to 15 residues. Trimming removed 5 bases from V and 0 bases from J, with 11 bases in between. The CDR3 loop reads CASSASVLSGNTIYF. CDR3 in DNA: TGTGCCAGCAGCGCCTCAGTTCTCTCTGGAAACACCATATATTTT.

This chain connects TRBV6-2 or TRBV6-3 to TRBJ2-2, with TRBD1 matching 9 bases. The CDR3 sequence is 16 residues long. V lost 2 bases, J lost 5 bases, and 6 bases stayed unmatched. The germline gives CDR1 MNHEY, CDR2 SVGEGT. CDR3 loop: CASSYPTGGSTGELFF. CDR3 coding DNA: TGTGCCAGCAGTTACCCGACAGGGGGATCGACCGGGGAGCTGTTTTTT.

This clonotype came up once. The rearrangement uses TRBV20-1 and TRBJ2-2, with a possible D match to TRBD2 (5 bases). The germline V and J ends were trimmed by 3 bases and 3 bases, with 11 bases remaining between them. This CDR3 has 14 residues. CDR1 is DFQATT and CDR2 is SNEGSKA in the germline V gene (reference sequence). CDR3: CSARQGRYTGELFF. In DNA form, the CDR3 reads TGCAGTGCTAGGCAAGGGAGATACACCGGGGAGCTGTTTTTT.

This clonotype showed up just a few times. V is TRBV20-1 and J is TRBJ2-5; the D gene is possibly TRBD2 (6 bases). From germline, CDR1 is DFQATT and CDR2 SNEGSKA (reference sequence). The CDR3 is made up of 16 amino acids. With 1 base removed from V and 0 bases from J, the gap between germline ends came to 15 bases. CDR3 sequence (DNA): TGCAGTGCTAGAGTGGTGGGCGGGATGTACCAAGAGACCCAGTACTTC. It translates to CSARVVGGMYQETQYF.

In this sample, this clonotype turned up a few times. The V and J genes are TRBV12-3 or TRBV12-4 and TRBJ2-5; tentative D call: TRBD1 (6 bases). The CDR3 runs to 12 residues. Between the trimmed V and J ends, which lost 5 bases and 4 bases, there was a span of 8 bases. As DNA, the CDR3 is TGTGCCAGCAGTATCAGGGGAGAGACCCAGTACTTC. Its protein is CASSIRGETQYF.

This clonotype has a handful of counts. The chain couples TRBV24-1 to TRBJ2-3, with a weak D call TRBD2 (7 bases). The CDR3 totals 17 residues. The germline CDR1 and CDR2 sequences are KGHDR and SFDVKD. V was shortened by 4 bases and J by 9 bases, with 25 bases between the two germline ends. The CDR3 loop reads CATSEEQGGPAVQTQYF. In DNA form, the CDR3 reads TGTGCCACCAGTGAAGAACAGGGAGGGCCAGCGGTCCAGACGCAGTATTTT.

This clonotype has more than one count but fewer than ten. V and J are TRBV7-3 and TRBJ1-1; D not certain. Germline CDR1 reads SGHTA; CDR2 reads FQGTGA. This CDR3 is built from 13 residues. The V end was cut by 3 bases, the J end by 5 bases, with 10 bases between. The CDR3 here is CASSLSVGTEAFF. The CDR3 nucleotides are TGTGCCAGCAGCTTGTCGGTGGGGACTGAAGCTTTCTTT.

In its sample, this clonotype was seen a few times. The CDR3 DNA follows: TGTGCCAGCAGCCCCTTAGGTAGAGGGAAGAGAGGCTACACCTTC. This translates into CASSPLGRGKRGYTF. The genes are TRBV11-2 and TRBJ1-2; no definite D call. Between the trimmed V and J ends, which lost 5 bases and 8 bases, there was a span of 21 bases. Germline lookup yields CDR1 SGHAT and CDR2 FQNNGV. This CDR3 is 15 amino acids long. The full variable domain, its missing parts supplied by reference TRBV11-2 and TRBJ1-2, is EAGVAQSPRYKIIEKRQSVAFWCNPISGHATLYWYQQILGQGPKLLIQFQNNGVVDDSQLPKDRFSAERLKGVDSTLKIQPAKLEDSAVYLCASSPLGRGKRGYTFGSGTRLTVV.

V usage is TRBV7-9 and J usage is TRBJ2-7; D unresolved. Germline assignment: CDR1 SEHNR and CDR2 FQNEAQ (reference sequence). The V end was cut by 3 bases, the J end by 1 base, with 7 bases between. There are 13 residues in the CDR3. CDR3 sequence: CASSFLVSYEQYF. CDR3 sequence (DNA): TGTGCCAGCAGCTTTTTAGTTTCCTACGAGCAGTACTTC.

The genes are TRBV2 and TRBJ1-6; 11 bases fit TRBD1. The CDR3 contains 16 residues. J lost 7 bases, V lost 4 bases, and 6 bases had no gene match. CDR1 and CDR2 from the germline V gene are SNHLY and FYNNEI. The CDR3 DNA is TGTGCCAGCAGTGGGACAGGGGGCCTCTGGAATTCACCCCTCCACTTT. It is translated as CASSGTGGLWNSPLHF.

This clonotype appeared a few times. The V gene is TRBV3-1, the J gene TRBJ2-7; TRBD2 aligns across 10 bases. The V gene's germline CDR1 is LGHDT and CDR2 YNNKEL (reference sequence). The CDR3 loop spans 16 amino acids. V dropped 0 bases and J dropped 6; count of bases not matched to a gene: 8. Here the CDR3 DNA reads TGTGCCAGCAGCCAAGACATAGCGGGGGGATCGAGCGAGCAGTACTTC. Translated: CASSQDIAGGSSEQYF.

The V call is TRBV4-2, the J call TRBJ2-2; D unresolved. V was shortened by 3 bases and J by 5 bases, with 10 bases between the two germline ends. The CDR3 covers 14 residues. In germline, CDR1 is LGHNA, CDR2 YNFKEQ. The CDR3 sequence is CASSHDFSTGELFF. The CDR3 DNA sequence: TGTGCCAGCAGCCACGACTTCTCTACCGGGGAGCTGTTTTTT.

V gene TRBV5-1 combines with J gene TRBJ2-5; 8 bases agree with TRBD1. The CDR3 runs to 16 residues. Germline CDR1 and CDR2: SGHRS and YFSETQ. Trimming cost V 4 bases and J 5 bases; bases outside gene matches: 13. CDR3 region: CASSGIRDRRRETQYF. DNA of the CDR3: TGCGCCAGCAGCGGTATAAGGGACAGGCGGCGGGAGACCCAGTACTTC.

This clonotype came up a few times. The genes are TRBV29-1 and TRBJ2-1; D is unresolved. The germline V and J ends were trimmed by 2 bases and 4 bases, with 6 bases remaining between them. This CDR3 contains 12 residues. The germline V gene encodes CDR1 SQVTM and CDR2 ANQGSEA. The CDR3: CSVEWAYNEQFF. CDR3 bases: TGCAGCGTTGAATGGGCGTACAATGAGCAGTTCTTC.

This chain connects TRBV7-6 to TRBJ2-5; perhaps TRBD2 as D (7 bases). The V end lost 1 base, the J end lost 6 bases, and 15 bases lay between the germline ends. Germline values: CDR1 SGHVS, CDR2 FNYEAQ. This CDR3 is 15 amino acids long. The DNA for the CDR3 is TGTGCCAGCAGCTTAGTTACGGGGGGCGAACAGACCCAGTACTTC. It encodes CASSLVTGGEQTQYF.

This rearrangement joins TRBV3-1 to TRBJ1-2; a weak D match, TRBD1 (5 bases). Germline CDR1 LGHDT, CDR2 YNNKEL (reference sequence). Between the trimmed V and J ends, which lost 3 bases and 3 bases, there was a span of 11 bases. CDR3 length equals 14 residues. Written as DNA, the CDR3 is TGTGCCAGCAGCCACTTAGCCAGGGACTATGGCTACACCTTC. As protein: CASSHLARDYGYTF.

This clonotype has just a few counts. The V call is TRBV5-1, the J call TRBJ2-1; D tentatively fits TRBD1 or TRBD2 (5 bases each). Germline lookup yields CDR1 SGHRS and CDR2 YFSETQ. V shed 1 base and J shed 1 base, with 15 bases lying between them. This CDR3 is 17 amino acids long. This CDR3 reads CASSLPGTHTSYNEQFF. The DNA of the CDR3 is TGCGCCAGCAGCTTGCCGGGGACCCATACTTCCTACAATGAGCAGTTCTTC.

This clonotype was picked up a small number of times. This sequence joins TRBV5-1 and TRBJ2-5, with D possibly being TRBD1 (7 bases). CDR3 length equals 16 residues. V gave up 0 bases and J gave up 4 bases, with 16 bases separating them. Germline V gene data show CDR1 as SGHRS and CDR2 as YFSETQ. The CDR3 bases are TGCGCCAGCAGCTTGGGAATCAGGGGGGCCCTAGAGACCCAGTACTTC. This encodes CASSLGIRGALETQYF. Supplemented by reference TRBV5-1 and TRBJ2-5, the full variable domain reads KAGVTQTPRYLIKTRGQQVTLSCSPISGHRSVSWYQQTPGQGLQFLFEYFSETQRNKGNFPGRFSGRQFSNSRSEMNVSTLELGDSALYLCASSLGIRGALETQYFGPGTRLLVL.

CDR3 protein: CASSLDLFGYTF. The CDR3, as DNA: TGCGCCAGCAGCTTGGATCTATTTGGCTACACCTTC. V gene TRBV5-1 combines with J gene TRBJ1-2; D unclear. The V end was cut by 0 bases, the J end by 7 bases, with 7 bases between. Per germline, CDR1 SGHRS and CDR2 YFSETQ. The CDR3 is 12 residues long.

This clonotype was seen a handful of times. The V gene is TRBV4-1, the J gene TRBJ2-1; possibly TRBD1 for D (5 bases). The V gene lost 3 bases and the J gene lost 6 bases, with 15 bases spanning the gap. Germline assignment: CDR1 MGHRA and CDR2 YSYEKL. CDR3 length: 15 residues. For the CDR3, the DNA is TGCGCCAGCAGCCATTGGGGCAGGGTCGGCAATGAGCAGTTCTTC. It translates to CASSHWGRVGNEQFF.

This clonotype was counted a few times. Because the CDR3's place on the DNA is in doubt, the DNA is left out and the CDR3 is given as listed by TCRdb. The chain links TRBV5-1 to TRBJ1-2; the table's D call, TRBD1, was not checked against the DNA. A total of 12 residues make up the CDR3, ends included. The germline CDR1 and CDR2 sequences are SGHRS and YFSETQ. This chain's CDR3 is CASSFGQGTFHF.

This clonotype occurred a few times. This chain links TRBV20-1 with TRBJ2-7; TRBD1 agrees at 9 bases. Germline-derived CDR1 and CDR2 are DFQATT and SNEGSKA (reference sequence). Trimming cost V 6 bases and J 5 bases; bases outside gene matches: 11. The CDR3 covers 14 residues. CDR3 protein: CSARDRAILNEQYF. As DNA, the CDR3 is TGCAGTGCAAGGGACAGGGCCATTCTGAACGAGCAGTACTTC.

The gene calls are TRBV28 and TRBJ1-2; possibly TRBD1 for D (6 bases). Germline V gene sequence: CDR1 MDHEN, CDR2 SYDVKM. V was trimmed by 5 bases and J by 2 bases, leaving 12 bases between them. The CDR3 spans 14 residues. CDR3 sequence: CASSTGLGNYGYTF. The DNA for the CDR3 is TGTGCCAGCAGTACAGGGCTCGGCAACTATGGCTACACCTTC.

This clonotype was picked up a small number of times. In DNA form, the CDR3 reads TGTGCCAGCAGTTACTCAAAAGTTTACGAGCAGTACGTC. This gives the protein CASSYSKVYEQYV. The chain is built from TRBV6-2 or TRBV6-3 and TRBJ2-7; unclear D gene. V was pared by 0 bases and J by 4 bases, with 7 bases between. The CDR3 sequence is 13 residues long. Germline values: CDR1 MNHEY, CDR2 SVGEGT.

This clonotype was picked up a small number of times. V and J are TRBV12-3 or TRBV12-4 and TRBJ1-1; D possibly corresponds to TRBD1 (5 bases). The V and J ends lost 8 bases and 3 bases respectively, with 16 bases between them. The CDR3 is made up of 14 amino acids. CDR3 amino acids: CASSWGLPDTEAFF. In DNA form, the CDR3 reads TGTGCCAGCTCCTGGGGCCTCCCGGACACTGAAGCTTTCTTT.

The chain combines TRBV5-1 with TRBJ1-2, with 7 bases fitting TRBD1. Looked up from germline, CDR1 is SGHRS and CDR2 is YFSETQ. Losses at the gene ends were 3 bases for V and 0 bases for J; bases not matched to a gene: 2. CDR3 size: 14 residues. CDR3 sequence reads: CASSSGQPNYGYTF. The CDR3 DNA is TGCGCCAGCAGCTCGGGACAGCCTAACTATGGCTACACCTTC.

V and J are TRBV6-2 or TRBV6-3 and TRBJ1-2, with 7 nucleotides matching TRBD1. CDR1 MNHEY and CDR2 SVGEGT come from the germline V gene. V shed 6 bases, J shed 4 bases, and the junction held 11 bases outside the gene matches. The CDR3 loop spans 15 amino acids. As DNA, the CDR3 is TGTGCCAGCAGATCTCGGGACAGCACCCTCTATGGCTACACCTTC. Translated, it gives CASRSRDSTLYGYTF.

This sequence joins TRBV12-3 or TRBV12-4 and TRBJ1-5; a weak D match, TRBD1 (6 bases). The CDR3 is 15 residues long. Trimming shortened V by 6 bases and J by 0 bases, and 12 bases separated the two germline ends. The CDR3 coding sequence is TGTGCCAGCAGACCGGACAGCGGTAGCAATCAGCCCCAGCATTTT. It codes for CASRPDSGSNQPQHF.

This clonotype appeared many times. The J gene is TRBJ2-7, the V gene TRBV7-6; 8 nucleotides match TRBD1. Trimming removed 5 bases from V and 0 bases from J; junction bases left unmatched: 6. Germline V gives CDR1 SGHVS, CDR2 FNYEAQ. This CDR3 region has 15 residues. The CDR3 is CASSAGQGHSYEQYF. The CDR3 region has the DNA TGTGCCAGCAGCGCAGGACAGGGACACTCCTACGAGCAGTACTTC.

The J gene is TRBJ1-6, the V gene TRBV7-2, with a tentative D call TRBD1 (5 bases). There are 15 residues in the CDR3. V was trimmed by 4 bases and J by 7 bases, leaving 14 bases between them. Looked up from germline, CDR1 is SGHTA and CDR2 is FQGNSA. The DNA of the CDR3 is TGTGCCAGCAGCTACCGCCTGGGGGTGAATTCACCCCTCCACTTT. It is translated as CASSYRLGVNSPLHF.

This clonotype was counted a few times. CDR3 in amino acids: CATSRDLAVSQRINYGYTF. DNA for the CDR3: TGTGCCACCAGCAGAGATTTGGCCGTTTCGCAACGGATTAACTATGGCTACACCTTC. The chain couples TRBV15 to TRBJ1-2; no reliable D call. Germline-derived CDR1 and CDR2 are LNHNV and YYDKDF (reference sequence). This CDR3 contains 19 residues. V lost 0 bases, J lost 1 base, and 21 bases lay in between.